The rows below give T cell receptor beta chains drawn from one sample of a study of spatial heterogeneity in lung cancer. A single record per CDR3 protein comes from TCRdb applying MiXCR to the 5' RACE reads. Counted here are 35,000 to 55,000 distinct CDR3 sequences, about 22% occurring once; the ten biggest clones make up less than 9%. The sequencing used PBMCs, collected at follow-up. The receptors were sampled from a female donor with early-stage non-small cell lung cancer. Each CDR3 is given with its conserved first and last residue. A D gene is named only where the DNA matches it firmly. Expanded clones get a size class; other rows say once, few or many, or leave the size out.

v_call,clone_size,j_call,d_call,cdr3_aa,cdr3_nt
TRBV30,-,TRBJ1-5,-,CAWSGGYFQPQHF,TGTGCCTGGAGTGGGGGCTACTTCCAGCCCCAGCATTTT
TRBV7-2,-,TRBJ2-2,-,CASSLSSGSGGELFF,TGTGCCAGCAGCTTATCCTCTGGATCGGGCGGGGAGCTGTTTTTT
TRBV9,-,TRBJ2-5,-,CASSVSGFETQYF,TGTGCCAGCAGCGTAAGTGGGTTTGAGACCCAGTACTTC
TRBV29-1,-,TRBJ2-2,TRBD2,CSAGSGKLFF,TGCAGCGCCGGCAGCGGGAAGCTGTTTTTT
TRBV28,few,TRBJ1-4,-,CASSPNLLRLDEKLFF,TGTGCCAGCAGTCCAAACCTACTCCGACTGGATGAAAAACTGTTTTTT
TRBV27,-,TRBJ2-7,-,CASSLHRGLRVEQYF,TGTGCCAGCAGTTTACATCGGGGCCTAAGGGTCGAGCAGTACTTC
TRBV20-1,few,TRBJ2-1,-,CSARSDNEQFF,TGCAGTGCTAGATCAGATAATGAGCAGTTCTTC
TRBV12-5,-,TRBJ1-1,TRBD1,CASGLSTGVAFF,TGTGCTAGTGGTTTGTCTACAGGGGTTGCTTTCTTT
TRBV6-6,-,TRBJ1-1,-,CASSYRQLNTEAFF,TGTGCCAGCAGTTACCGGCAGCTGAACACTGAAGCTTTCTTT
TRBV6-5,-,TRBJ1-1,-,CASVGWKEAFF,TGTGCCAGCGTAGGCTGGAAAGAAGCTTTCTTT
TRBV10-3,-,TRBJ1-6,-,CAIRQGWDSPLHF,TGTGCCATCAGGCAGGGATGGGATTCACCCCTCCACTTT
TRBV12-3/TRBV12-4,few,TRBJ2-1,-,CASQGVVQNEQFF,TGTGCCAGCCAGGGAGTGGTACAGAATGAGCAGTTCTTC
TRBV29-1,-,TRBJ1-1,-,CSVEDGANTEAFF,TGCAGCGTTGAAGATGGGGCGAACACTGAAGCTTTCTTT
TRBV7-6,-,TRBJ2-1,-,CASSLSYRNNEQFF,TGTGCCAGCAGCCTCAGTTACCGTAACAATGAGCAGTTCTTC
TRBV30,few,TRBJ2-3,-,CAWRTPPRDTQYF,TGTGCCTGGAGGACCCCCCCTAGAGATACGCAGTATTTT
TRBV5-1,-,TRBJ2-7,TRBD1,CASSLARGHEQYF,TGCGCCAGCAGCTTGGCCAGGGGGCATGAGCAGTACTTC
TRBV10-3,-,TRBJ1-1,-,CAISEQTTEAFF,TGTGCCATCAGTGAGCAAACCACTGAAGCTTTCTTT
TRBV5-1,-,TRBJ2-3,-,CASSLNHITDTQYF,TGCGCCAGCAGCTTAAATCACATCACAGATACGCAGTATTTT